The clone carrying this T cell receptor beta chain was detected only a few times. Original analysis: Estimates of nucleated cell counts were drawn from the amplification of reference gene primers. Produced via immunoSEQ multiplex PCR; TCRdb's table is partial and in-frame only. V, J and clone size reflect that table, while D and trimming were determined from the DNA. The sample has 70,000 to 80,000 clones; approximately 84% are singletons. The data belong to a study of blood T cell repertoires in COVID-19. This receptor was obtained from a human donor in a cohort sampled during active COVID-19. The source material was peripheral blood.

CDR3 sequence (DNA): TGTGCCAGCAGCCAAAGGAGGACGAATTCACCCCTCCACTTT. Protein product: CASSQRRTNSPLHF. The V call is TRBV3-1 (or the pseudogene TRBV3-2), the J call TRBJ1-6; D is unclear. CDR1 and CDR2 (germline): LGHDT, YNNKEL (reference sequence). V was pared by 2 bases and J by 7 bases, with 9 bases between. The CDR3 runs to 14 residues.